These 17 T cell receptor beta chains were sequenced from one sample in a study of cytomegalovirus exposure and HLA in healthy donors. Use of 60 Vbeta and 13 Jbeta primers characterized the PCR. TCRdb's copy holds only in-frame clones and misses some; the assay was immunoSEQ multiplex PCR. The sample yields approximately 170,000 clones, about three quarters seen once. Sequencing was performed on PBMCs. The receptors here all came from a middle-aged woman in good health and CMV-seropositive.

Note on this clone: Other DNA sequences in this sample translate to the same CDR3. The V gene is TRBV7-2, the J gene TRBJ2-5; D remains unclear. Trimming left V 0 bases short and J 5 bases short, with 7 bases between. CDR3 length: 13 residues. The germline V gene has CDR1 SGHTA and CDR2 FQGNSA. The CDR3 nucleotides read TGTGCCAGCAGCTTAGCTCGCGAGGAGACCCAGTACTTC. Amino acid sequence: CASSLAREETQYF.

The CDR3 spells CASSPLGGRRGNTIYF. DNA for the CDR3: TGTGCCAGCTCACCACTTGGAGGGCGAAGGGGAAACACCATATATTTT. The chain joins TRBV18 to TRBJ1-3, with unresolved D. This CDR3 spans 16 amino acids. Germline V gene lookup returns CDR1 KGHSH and CDR2 LQKENI. V was shortened by 1 base and J by 4 bases, with 14 bases between the two germline ends.

This sequence joins TRBV7-2 and TRBJ2-7; TRBD2 matches at 10 bases. Germline V gene data show CDR1 as SGHTA and CDR2 as FQGNSA. J gave up 2 bases and V 4 bases, and 2 bases lay outside the gene matches. The CDR3 has 14 amino acids. CDR3: CASSSSGGTYEQYF. For the CDR3, the DNA is TGTGCCAGCAGCTCTAGCGGGGGAACCTACGAGCAGTACTTC.

Only one count was recorded for this clone. The V call is TRBV29-1, the J call TRBJ1-1; unclear D gene. Germline V gene lookup returns CDR1 SQVTM and CDR2 ANQGSEA. Trimming left V 3 bases short and J 0 bases short, with 11 bases between. The CDR3 covers 14 residues. CDR3: CSVEGASMNTEAFF. CDR3 DNA sequence: TGCAGCGTTGAGGGAGCCAGCATGAACACTGAAGCTTTCTTT. Full variable domain (remainder filled in from reference TRBV29-1 and TRBJ1-1): SAVISQKPSRDICQRGTSLTIQCQVDSQVTMMFWYRQQPGQSLTLIATANQGSEATYESGFVIDKFPISRPNLTFSTLTVSNMSPEDSSIYLCSVEGASMNTEAFFGQGTRLTVV.

J is TRBJ2-6 and V is TRBV30, with D perhaps TRBD1 (5 bases). This CDR3 comprises 16 residues. Trimming pared 3 bases from V and 0 bases from J, leaving 12 bases between. The germline CDR1 and CDR2 sequences are GTSNPN and SVGIG (reference sequence). CDR3 nucleotide sequence: TGTGCCTGGAGCCAGGGATTACTCTCTGGGGCCAACGTCCTGACTTTC. It specifies CAWSQGLLSGANVLTF. Filled out from reference TRBV30 and TRBJ2-6, the complete variable domain reads SQTIHQWPATLVQPVGSPLSLECTVEGTSNPNLYWYRQAAGRGLQLLFYSVGIGQISSEVPQNLSASRPQDRQFILSSKKLLLSDSGFYLCAWSQGLLSGANVLTFGAGSRLTVL.

The genes are TRBV5-1 and TRBJ2-7; D possibly corresponds to TRBD1 (6 bases). The CDR3 is made up of 13 amino acids. Germline values: CDR1 SGHRS, CDR2 YFSETQ. Trimming shortened V by 5 bases and J by 5 bases, and 14 bases separated the two germline ends. The CDR3 loop is CASSDQGFNEQYF. CDR3 in DNA: TGCGCCAGCAGTGATCAGGGGTTCAACGAGCAGTACTTC.

This sequence joins TRBV5-1 and TRBJ2-3; D is perhaps TRBD2 (5 bases). V was pared by 0 bases and J by 0 bases, with 8 bases between. Germline loops: CDR1 SGHRS, CDR2 YFSETQ. The CDR3 length is 15 residues. As DNA, the CDR3 is TGCGCCAGCAGCTTGGAGGGCGGGAGCACAGATACGCAGTATTTT. Translating it yields CASSLEGGSTDTQYF.

To note about this clone: In the same sample, other DNA sequences code for this CDR3. V is TRBV2 and J is TRBJ1-1; D gene unclear. The CDR3 is 16 residues long. The V and J ends lost 5 bases and 0 bases respectively, with 16 bases between them. The germline V gene encodes CDR1 SNHLY and CDR2 FYNNEI. DNA of the CDR3: TGTGCCAGCAGTTCCGAGAGTGTCGGTTTGAACACTGAAGCTTTCTTT. Translated: CASSSESVGLNTEAFF.

This clone appeared once. This chain links TRBV6-5 with TRBJ2-7; TRBD1 aligns across 7 bases. V dropped 9 bases and J dropped 4; count of bases not matched to a gene: 9. The CDR3 consists of 13 residues. The germline CDR1 and CDR2 sequences are MNHEY and SVGAGI. The CDR3 nucleotides are TGTGCCAGTAGGACAGGTGGGGGTTACGAGCAGTACTTC. As protein: CASRTGGGYEQYF.

The chain employs TRBV7-8 and TRBJ1-1, with unresolved D. V lost 5 bases to trimming and J lost 3 bases, with 7 bases between them. CDR3 size: 12 residues. Germline CDR1 is SGHVS and CDR2 is FQNEAQ. The CDR3 sequence: CASSHEDTEAFF. CDR3 sequence (DNA): TGTGCCAGCAGCCACGAGGACACTGAAGCTTTCTTT.

V and J are TRBV7-9 and TRBJ2-7; 8 nucleotides line up with TRBD1. Trimming at V came to 3 bases and at J to 3 bases, leaving 1 base not matched to a gene. Germline assignment: CDR1 SEHNR and CDR2 FQNEAQ (reference sequence). This CDR3 has 13 residues. The CDR3 protein is CASSFGQGYEQYF. The CDR3, as DNA: TGTGCCAGCAGCTTTGGACAGGGCTACGAGCAGTACTTC.

J is TRBJ1-2 and V is TRBV7-9, with TRBD1 as a possible D gene (5 bases). Trimming removed 3 bases at V and 7 bases at J, with 6 bases between. The CDR3 is 11 amino acids. From germline, CDR1 is SEHNR and CDR2 FQNEAQ (reference sequence). The CDR3 region is CASSFGGGYTF. The CDR3, as DNA: TGTGCCAGCAGCTTCGGGGGTGGCTACACCTTC.

This chain links TRBV6-5 with TRBJ2-2, with D possibly TRBD1 on 6 matching bases. V was cut by 4 bases and J by 4 bases, with 13 bases left in between. The length of the CDR3 is 15 residues. Germline CDR1 MNHEY, CDR2 SVGAGI. The CDR3 protein is CASSFKGHPTGELFF. CDR3 bases: TGTGCCAGCAGTTTCAAGGGACACCCCACCGGGGAGCTGTTTTTT.

The chain recombines TRBV7-4 with TRBJ2-3, with 8 bases identical to TRBD2. The CDR3 contains 16 residues. In germline, CDR1 is SGHVT, CDR2 SQSDAQ. Trimming cost V 0 bases and J 1 base; bases outside gene matches: 3. The CDR3 DNA is TGTGCCAGCAGCTTAGCATTGCGGGGGGGCACAGATACGCAGTATTTT. It specifies CASSLALRGGTDTQYF.

This clone was observed a handful of times. The V call is TRBV5-5, the J call TRBJ2-2; TRBD1 matches at 8 bases. Germline-derived CDR1 and CDR2 are SGHKS and YYEKEE (reference sequence). The CDR3 covers 16 residues. The V gene end was trimmed by 4 bases and the J gene end by 2 bases; junction bases not matched to a gene: 7. CDR3: CASSLWTGSNTGELFF. The DNA for the CDR3 is TGTGCCAGCAGCCTTTGGACAGGGAGTAACACCGGGGAGCTGTTTTTT.

In this sample, this clone turned up a few times. This rearrangement joins TRBV30 to TRBJ1-5, with D possibly TRBD1 on 5 matching bases. Germline-derived CDR1 and CDR2 are GTSNPN and SVGIG (reference sequence). This CDR3 comprises 13 residues. The ends were cut back, 2 bases at V and 4 bases at J, with 9 bases in the middle. Here the CDR3 DNA reads TGTGCCTGGAGTACAGGAGATAATCAGCCCCAGCATTTT. It specifies CAWSTGDNQPQHF.

The chain is built from TRBV30 and TRBJ1-1; no clear D gene. The CDR3 has 13 residues. Trimming left V 8 bases short and J 1 base short, with 14 bases between. Germline loops: CDR1 GTSNPN, CDR2 SVGIG (reference sequence). The CDR3 DNA reads TGTGCCCGAAAGCCTACAGAGAACACTGAAGCTTTCTTT. This encodes CARKPTENTEAFF.